Below are 15 T cell receptor beta chains sequenced from a single sample in a study of T cells in localized non-small cell lung cancer. Produced via immunoSEQ multiplex PCR; TCRdb's table is partial and in-frame only. The sample carries around 19,000 clones, about 89% recorded once. The source was peripheral blood, collected before any cancer treatment. These receptors came from a woman aged 40-69 years with stage I lung adenocarcinoma.

The chain employs TRBV2 and TRBJ2-2, with D maybe TRBD2 (5 bases). This CDR3 has 16 amino acids. The germline gives CDR1 SNHLY, CDR2 FYNNEI. V lost 3 bases, J lost 3 bases, and 14 bases lay in between. The DNA for the CDR3 is TGTGCCAGCAGTGATTCTGTAAACGGGGACACCGGGGAGCTGTTTTTT. It translates to CASSDSVNGDTGELFF.

The V call is TRBV2, the J call TRBJ2-4, with TRBD2 identical over 12 bases. This CDR3 has 15 amino acids. Germline-derived CDR1 and CDR2 are SNHLY and FYNNEI. V trimming: 7 bases; J trimming: 5 bases; junction bases outside the gene matches: 6. DNA for the CDR3: TGTGCCAGCATCCTACTAGCGGGAGGTCAAAACATTCAGTACTTC. This gives the protein CASILLAGGQNIQYF.

The chain is built from TRBV5-5 and TRBJ1-1; D possibly corresponds to TRBD1 (5 bases). Germline V gives CDR1 SGHKS, CDR2 YYEKEE (reference sequence). V lost 5 bases and J lost 2, with 13 bases in between. The CDR3 contains 14 residues. CDR3 region: CASRLPGPNTEAFF. The CDR3, as DNA: TGTGCCAGCAGACTTCCGGGACCCAACACTGAAGCTTTCTTT. Full variable domain (rest looked up from reference TRBV5-5 and TRBJ1-1): DAGVTQSPTHLIKTRGQQVTLRCSPISGHKSVSWYQQVLGQGPQFIFQYYEKEERGRGNFPDRFSARQFPNYSSELNVNALLLGDSALYLCASRLPGPNTEAFFGQGTRLTVV.

The chain couples TRBV7-2 to TRBJ2-7; 9 bases map to TRBD2. The V gene's germline CDR1 is SGHTA and CDR2 FQGNSA. This CDR3 has 14 residues. The trim removed 6 bases at V and 5 bases at J, leaving 8 bases unmatched. The CDR3 DNA reads as TGTGCCAGCAGTCTAATAGCGGGAGCCCACGAGCAGTACTTC. It yields the protein CASSLIAGAHEQYF. Complete variable domain (other parts from reference TRBV7-2 and TRBJ2-7): GAGVSQSPSNKVTEKGKDVELRCDPISGHTALYWYRQSLGQGLEFLIYFQGNSAPDKSGLPSDRFSAERTGGSVSTLTIQRTQQEDSAVYLCASSLIAGAHEQYFGPGTRLTVT.

This rearrangement joins TRBV19 to TRBJ2-7; TRBD1 is a possible D gene (6 bases). Per the germline V gene, CDR1 is LNHDA and CDR2 is SQIVND (reference sequence). The CDR3 sequence is 13 residues long. Trimming pared 9 bases from V and 5 bases from J, leaving 17 bases between. The CDR3 DNA is TGTGCCAGCAGATCTACGGACAGCGACGAGCAGTACTTC. Translated: CASRSTDSDEQYF.

This rearrangement joins TRBV6-4 to TRBJ1-3; D gene unclear. Germline lookup yields CDR1 MRHNA and CDR2 SNTAGT. The CDR3 sequence is 14 residues long. With 6 bases removed from V and 3 bases from J, the gap between germline ends came to 12 bases. The CDR3 nucleotides are TGTGCCAGCAGCGCCCCGGGCGGTGGAAACACCATATATTTT. Translated: CASSAPGGGNTIYF.

The chain joins TRBV5-4 to TRBJ2-2, with TRBD2 as a possible D gene (6 bases). The CDR3 extends over 13 amino acids. CDR1 is SGHNT, CDR2 YYREEE, per germline (reference sequence). Trimming stripped 0 bases from V and 7 bases from J, with 7 bases between. The CDR3 DNA is TGTGCCAGCAGCTTGGCGGGGGACGGGGAGCTGTTTTTT. It codes for CASSLAGDGELFF. The complete variable domain, with remaining parts taken from reference TRBV5-4 and TRBJ2-2, reads ETGVTQSPTHLIKTRGQQVTLRCSSQSGHNTVSWYQQALGQGPQFIFQYYREEENGRGNFPPRFSGLQFPNYSSELNVNALELDDSALYLCASSLAGDGELFFGEGSRLTVL.

The count of this clone is one. The gene calls are TRBV9 and TRBJ2-1, with TRBD1 as a possible D gene (5 bases). From germline, CDR1 is SGDLS and CDR2 YYNGEE. V was trimmed by 2 bases and J by 5 bases, leaving 17 bases between them. The CDR3 has 16 amino acids. The DNA for the CDR3 is TGTGCCAGCAGCGTTGCTCCTCCCCCCAGGGACAATGAGCAGTTCTTC. Translation: CASSVAPPPRDNEQFF.

Comments on this clone: The junction shows a germline mismatch at one end, possibly a read error. The rearrangement joins TRBV2 to TRBJ2-7; tentatively, D is TRBD1 or TRBD2 (5 bases each). This CDR3 spans 13 amino acids. In germline, CDR1 is SNHLY, CDR2 FYNNEI. The CDR3 region has the DNA TGTGCCAGCAGATGGGACGGTACCTACGGGCAGTACTTC. This gives the protein CASRWDGTYGQYF.

The chain is built from TRBV5-1 and TRBJ2-4, with 9 nucleotides matching TRBD1. The germline V gene encodes CDR1 SGHRS and CDR2 YFSETQ. This CDR3 spans 14 amino acids. V gave up 2 bases and J gave up 7 bases; unmatched junction bases: 4. DNA of the CDR3: TGCGCCAGCAGCTTAACAGGGGGCGCGAACATTCAGTACTTC. Translation gives CASSLTGGANIQYF. Drawing the rest from reference TRBV5-1 and TRBJ2-4, the complete variable domain is KAGVTQTPRYLIKTRGQQVTLSCSPISGHRSVSWYQQTPGQGLQFLFEYFSETQRNKGNFPGRFSGRQFSNSRSEMNVSTLELGDSALYLCASSLTGGANIQYFGAGTRLSVL.

In nucleotides, the CDR3 is TGTGCCAGCAGCTTACTGGGGGGTCGGAACACCATATATTTT. Protein sequence: CASSLLGGRNTIYF. V gene TRBV7-2 combines with J gene TRBJ1-3; D is perhaps TRBD1 (5 bases). Per the germline V gene, CDR1 is SGHTA and CDR2 is FQGNSA. There are 14 residues in the CDR3. The V and J ends lost 2 bases and 7 bases respectively, with 12 bases between them.

This clone showed up just a few times. This sequence joins TRBV5-1 and TRBJ1-5, with a possible D match to TRBD1 (6 bases). The CDR3 spans 14 residues. V shed 3 bases and J shed 5 bases, with 12 bases lying between them. Germline-derived CDR1 and CDR2 are SGHRS and YFSETQ. CDR3 in amino acids: CASSSGDGDQPQHF. CDR3 sequence (DNA): TGCGCCAGCAGCTCAGGGGATGGAGATCAGCCCCAGCATTTT.

The rearrangement uses TRBV7-9 and TRBJ1-2, with a possible D match to TRBD1 (5 bases). V was shortened by 2 bases and J by 6 bases, with 13 bases between the two germline ends. This CDR3 region has 14 residues. Germline loops: CDR1 SEHNR, CDR2 FQNEAQ (reference sequence). Here the CDR3 reads CASSLHSGRDGYTF. In DNA, the CDR3 is TGTGCCAGCAGCTTACATTCAGGGCGGGATGGCTACACCTTC.

The chain carries TRBV5-1 and TRBJ2-7; 7 nucleotides line up with TRBD2. The CDR3 runs to 14 residues. The germline gives CDR1 SGHRS, CDR2 YFSETQ. The V and J ends lost 2 bases and 2 bases, in that order; junction bases with no gene match: 4. The CDR3 coding sequence is TGCGCCAGCAGCTTTACTAGCGATGCCTACGAGCAGTACTTC. This gives the protein CASSFTSDAYEQYF.

This clone was observed a single time. The genes are TRBV18 and TRBJ2-7; D may be TRBD1 (6 bases). The V gene lost 2 bases and the J gene lost 5 bases, with 13 bases spanning the gap. Per germline, CDR1 KGHSH and CDR2 LQKENI. The CDR3 is 14 residues long. CDR3 sequence reads: CASSPRGISDEQYF. For the CDR3, the DNA is TGTGCCAGCTCACCAAGGGGGATTTCTGACGAGCAGTACTTC. Variable domain in full (rest from reference TRBV18 and TRBJ2-7): NAGVMQNPRHLVRRRGQEARLRCSPMKGHSHVYWYRQLPEEGLKFMVYLQKENIIDESGMPKERFSAEFPKEGPSILRIQQVVRGDSAAYFCASSPRGISDEQYFGPGTRLTVT.